This T cell receptor (beta chain) originates from a study of T cells in Graves' hyperthyroidism and ophthalmopathy. Study-wide background: Once the initial diagnosis was made, peripheral blood was obtained before any treatment. Study-level points and caveats: Researchers report that a 13 V-J model separated ophthalmopathy from stable hyperthyroidism.

In the ophthalmopathy cohort, Clinical Activity Score was at least 3, NOSPECS grade at least 4, and duration under 3 months. The ends lost 1 base at V and 5 bases at J; junction bases unmatched: 12. The germline V gene encodes CDR1 DFQATT and CDR2 SNEGSKA (reference sequence). This CDR3 spans 17 amino acids. Using RNA transcripts as the source, TCR beta CDR3 regions were amplified. The HTBI primer set served for first-round RT-PCR of the TCR CDR3. Each CDR3 protein gets one entry after TCRdb re-called the multiplex PCR reads with MiXCR. The table records 500,000 to 750,000 distinct CDR3 sequences, 13% to 15% of them present only once. This clonotype was recorded many times. Its antigen is as yet unknown.

What was sequenced was blood. The clonotype was recovered from a woman aged 18-29 years with Graves' ophthalmopathy. This chain links TRBV20-1 with TRBJ2-7; 12 bases line up with TRBD2. In DNA form, the CDR3 reads TGCAGTGCTAGAGGGCTAGCGGGAGGGCGCCATGGGAACGAGCAGTACTTC. Amino acid sequence: CSARGLAGGRHGNEQYF.